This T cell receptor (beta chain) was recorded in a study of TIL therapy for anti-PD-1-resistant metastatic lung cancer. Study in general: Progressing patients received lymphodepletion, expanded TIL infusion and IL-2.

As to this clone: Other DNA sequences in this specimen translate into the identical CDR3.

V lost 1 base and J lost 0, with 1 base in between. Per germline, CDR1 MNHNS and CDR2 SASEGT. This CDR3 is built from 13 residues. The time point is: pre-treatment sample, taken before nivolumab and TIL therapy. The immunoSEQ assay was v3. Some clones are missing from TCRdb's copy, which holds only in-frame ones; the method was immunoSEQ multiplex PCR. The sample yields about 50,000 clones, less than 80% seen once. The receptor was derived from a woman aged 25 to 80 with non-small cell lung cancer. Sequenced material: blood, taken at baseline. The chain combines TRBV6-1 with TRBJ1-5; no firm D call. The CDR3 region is CASSEVSNQPQHF. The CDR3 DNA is TGTGCCAGCAGTGAAGTTAGCAATCAGCCCCAGCATTTT.